This TCR beta chain was recorded in a study of T cell repertoires in cytomegalovirus infection. Looking at the study overall: TCR beta signatures that were public indicated CMV infection and matching HLA type.

TCRdb re-analysed the reads in MiXCR, keeping a single row per CDR3 protein. The repertoire consists of fewer than 650,000 distinct CDR3 sequences, with around 40% occurring once and the leading ten covering 48%. Points on this clonotype: The target antigen is unknown.

Germline CDR1 MGHRA, CDR2 YSYEKL. Germline trimming cut 2 bases from V and 10 bases from J; bases unmatched to any gene: 11. This CDR3 contains 15 residues. The chain has TRBV4-1 and TRBJ2-1; 7 bases are a match to TRBD2. Material: cultured PBMCs, obtained from culture after CMV antigen stimulation. The receptor was isolated from a human donor in good health (CMV status not recorded). Some clones in this sample may be carry-over from other donors' samples. Here the CDR3 reads CASSQFAGVIGEQFF. As DNA, the CDR3 is TGCGCCAGCAGCCAATTTGCGGGAGTTATCGGGGAGCAGTTCTTC.